These 20 T cell receptor beta chains were sequenced from one sample in a study of cytomegalovirus exposure and HLA in healthy donors. It was with 60 Vbeta and 13 Jbeta primers that the PCR ran. This table comes from immunoSEQ multiplex PCR, and its TCRdb copy is limited to in-frame clones, with some not included. The sample consists of fewer than 200,000 clones, roughly 76% of them appearing once. Sequencing used PBMCs. The receptors here all came from a human donor in good health.

The chain is built from TRBV19 and TRBJ1-6; TRBD1 aligns across 8 bases. V was clipped by 2 bases and J by 7 bases; unmatched bases: 10. From germline, CDR1 is LNHDA and CDR2 SQIVND (reference sequence). There are 17 residues in the CDR3. The CDR3 nucleotides read TGTGCCAGTAGTATATTTCCCCTGCAGGGGGCCAATTCACCCCTCCACTTT. This sequence encodes CASSIFPLQGANSPLHF.

CDR3 in amino acids: CASSLRGRQGSTNEKLFF. The CDR3 DNA sequence: TGTGCCAGCAGCCTTAGGGGGCGACAGGGTTCAACTAATGAAAAACTGTTTTTT. The chain joins TRBV7-8 to TRBJ1-4; 7 positions agree with TRBD1. The CDR3 sequence is 18 residues long. Trimming removed 5 bases from V and 0 bases from J; junction bases left unmatched: 12. Germline V gene sequence: CDR1 SGHVS, CDR2 FQNEAQ.

CDR3 sequence reads: CASSLRGGTDTQYF. CDR3 DNA: TGTGCCAGCAGCCTTCGGGGGGGCACAGATACGCAGTATTTT. This rearrangement joins TRBV14 to TRBJ2-3; the match to TRBD2 covers 7 bases. The CDR3 is 14 amino acids. Trimming at V came to 4 bases and at J to 1 base, leaving 2 bases not matched to a gene. Germline V lookup: CDR1 SGHDN, CDR2 FVKESK. Based on the CDR3 plus reference TRBV14 and TRBJ2-3, the full variable domain is EAGVTQFPSHSVIEKGQTVTLRCDPISGHDNLYWYRRVMGKEIKFLLHFVKESKQDESGMPNNRFLAERTGGTYSTLKVQPAELEDSGVYFCASSLRGGTDTQYFGPGTRLTVL.

The chain combines TRBV11-1 with TRBJ2-1; TRBD2 matches 9 bases. The CDR3 loop spans 13 amino acids. Unmatched junction bases numbered 2, after V lost 5 bases and J lost 6 bases. From germline, CDR1 is SGHAT and CDR2 FQDESV (reference sequence). CDR3 sequence reads: CASSLGLANEQFF. CDR3 sequence (DNA): TGTGCCAGCAGCCTGGGACTAGCCAATGAGCAGTTCTTC.

The rearrangement joins TRBV29-1 to TRBJ1-1, with D tentatively TRBD1 (5 bases). The germline gives CDR1 SQVTM, CDR2 ANQGSEA. The CDR3 consists of 12 residues. V was pared by 7 bases and J by 1 base, with 10 bases between. CDR3 protein: CSALTENTEAFF. Here the CDR3 DNA reads TGCAGCGCCCTGACAGAGAACACTGAAGCTTTCTTT.

The chain is built from TRBV2 and TRBJ2-5; a weak D match, TRBD2 (5 bases). The germline V gene has CDR1 SNHLY and CDR2 FYNNEI. With 6 bases removed from V and 7 bases from J, the gap between germline ends came to 18 bases. The CDR3 extends over 14 amino acids. Here the CDR3 reads CASSLRGRRGTQYF. The CDR3, as DNA: TGTGCCAGCAGCCTTCGGGGAAGACGGGGGACCCAGTACTTC.

This sequence joins TRBV10-3 and TRBJ2-7; 10 nucleotides align to TRBD1. The CDR3 is made up of 14 amino acids. Germline V CDR1 and CDR2: ENHRY, SYGVKD. The V segment lost 11 bases and the J segment 7 bases; nucleotides outside the gene matches: 14. CDR3 sequence (DNA): TGTGCCTCCGCTCCGGGACAGGGGACAAGAGAGCAGTACTTC. This codes for CASAPGQGTREQYF.

The chain joins TRBV7-2 to TRBJ1-1; 9 bases are a match to TRBD1. V shed 2 bases and J 10 bases; nucleotides not matched to a gene: 5. Germline CDR1 reads SGHTA; CDR2 reads FQGNSA. This CDR3 contains 13 residues. The CDR3 here is CASSLSGQGTAFF. CDR3 coding DNA: TGTGCCAGCAGCTTATCGGGACAGGGTACAGCTTTCTTT.

This chain connects TRBV7-2 to TRBJ2-1; 8 bases match TRBD2. V was pared by 4 bases and J by 8 bases, with 7 bases of the junction left unmatched. CDR3 size: 14 residues. Germline V lookup: CDR1 SGHTA, CDR2 FQGNSA. CDR3 amino acids: CASSSRGGRDEQFF. The CDR3, as DNA: TGTGCCAGCAGCTCCCGGGGGGGCCGGGATGAGCAGTTCTTC.

V is TRBV9 and J is TRBJ2-3, with 9 bases fitting TRBD1. This CDR3 contains 16 residues. The germline V gene encodes CDR1 SGDLS and CDR2 YYNGEE. V gave up 1 base and J gave up 5 bases; unmatched junction bases: 8. The CDR3 loop reads CASSVRQGGGEDTQYF. CDR3 coding DNA: TGTGCCAGCAGCGTAAGACAGGGGGGTGGGGAAGATACGCAGTATTTT.

J is TRBJ2-5 and V is TRBV11-3; TRBD1 might be the D (5 bases). CDR1 and CDR2 from the germline V gene are SGHNT and YENEEA. The CDR3 covers 12 residues. V was trimmed by 8 bases and J by 4 bases, leaving 11 bases between them. This CDR3 is CASGATGETQYF. CDR3 DNA: TGTGCCAGCGGGGCGACCGGAGAGACCCAGTACTTC.

This clone was seen only once. The V gene is TRBV2, the J gene TRBJ2-3; 10 bases line up with TRBD2. CDR3 size: 15 residues. CDR1 and CDR2 from the germline V gene are SNHLY and FYNNEI. Losses at the gene ends were 5 bases for V and 4 bases for J; bases not matched to a gene: 6. The chain's CDR3 is CASSPIAGGADTQYF. The CDR3 coding sequence is TGTGCCAGCAGTCCAATAGCGGGGGGCGCAGATACGCAGTATTTT.

The J gene is TRBJ1-5, the V gene TRBV27; D is perhaps TRBD1 (6 bases). The CDR3 loop spans 18 amino acids. Trimming stripped 1 base from V and 1 base from J, with 17 bases between. CDR1 MNHEY and CDR2 SMNVEV come from the germline V gene (reference sequence). The CDR3 nucleotides read TGTGCCAGCAGTTTATTTGGGGTAGGCAGGGGAAGCAATCAGCCCCAGCATTTT. Its protein is CASSLFGVGRGSNQPQHF.

This clone was observed a handful of times. This rearrangement joins TRBV6-5 to TRBJ1-6; TRBD1 might be the D (6 bases). In germline, CDR1 is MNHEY, CDR2 SVGAGI. The V end was cut by 2 bases, the J end by 7 bases, with 15 bases between. The CDR3 length is 16 residues. This CDR3 reads CASSYTPGHGNSPLHF. The CDR3 region has the DNA TGTGCCAGCAGTTACACTCCGGGACACGGCAATTCACCCCTCCACTTT.

This chain links TRBV10-3 with TRBJ2-3, with TRBD2 matching 7 bases. The length of the CDR3 is 15 residues. Unmatched junction bases numbered 5, after V lost 5 bases and J lost 0 bases. CDR1 is ENHRY, CDR2 SYGVKD, per germline. The CDR3 protein is CAISLSGVSTDTQYF. The CDR3 DNA reads TGTGCCATCAGTTTAAGCGGGGTTAGCACAGATACGCAGTATTTT.

This chain joins TRBV2 and TRBJ1-2; D may be TRBD1 (5 bases). Per the germline V gene, CDR1 is SNHLY and CDR2 is FYNNEI. The CDR3 runs to 11 residues. Trimming left V 8 bases short and J 7 bases short, with 11 bases between. Here the CDR3 DNA reads TGTGCCAGCCGAGTCAGGGCTGGCTACACCTTC. Translation: CASRVRAGYTF.

The chain joins TRBV7-6 to TRBJ2-3, with D perhaps matching TRBD2 (6 bases). V lost 2 bases and J 0 bases, leaving 18 bases between the germline ends. There are 18 residues in the CDR3. Germline V gene lookup returns CDR1 SGHVS and CDR2 FNYEAQ. The CDR3 DNA sequence: TGTGCCAGCAGCTTAAGTCCCGGCGGGGCAGTTAGCACAGATACGCAGTATTTT. As protein: CASSLSPGGAVSTDTQYF.

The chain combines TRBV5-6 with TRBJ1-2, with no clear D. Germline V gene data show CDR1 as SGHDT and CDR2 as YYEEEE. The CDR3 is made up of 15 amino acids. Between the trimmed V and J ends, which lost 10 bases and 7 bases, there was a span of 26 bases. The CDR3 loop is CASAWLSAGTRGYTF. CDR3 DNA: TGTGCCTCAGCTTGGTTATCGGCAGGAACTCGTGGCTACACCTTC.

V and J are TRBV10-3 and TRBJ1-1; D unclear. CDR3 length: 14 amino acids. Germline CDR1 and CDR2: ENHRY and SYGVKD. V was clipped by 6 bases and J by 1 base, with 12 bases between them. The CDR3 protein is CAISGTGGNTEAFF. CDR3 in DNA: TGTGCCATCAGCGGAACTGGCGGGAACACTGAAGCTTTCTTT.

The chain joins TRBV7-6 to TRBJ1-4; a possible D gene is TRBD1 (5 bases). CDR1 SGHVS and CDR2 FNYEAQ come from the germline V gene. The V gene lost 2 bases and the J gene lost 8 bases, with 15 bases spanning the gap. CDR3 length: 15 amino acids. In nucleotides, the CDR3 is TGTGCCAGCAGCTTATATGGGGGGAGGCAAGAAAAACTGTTTTTT. Its translation is CASSLYGGRQEKLFF.